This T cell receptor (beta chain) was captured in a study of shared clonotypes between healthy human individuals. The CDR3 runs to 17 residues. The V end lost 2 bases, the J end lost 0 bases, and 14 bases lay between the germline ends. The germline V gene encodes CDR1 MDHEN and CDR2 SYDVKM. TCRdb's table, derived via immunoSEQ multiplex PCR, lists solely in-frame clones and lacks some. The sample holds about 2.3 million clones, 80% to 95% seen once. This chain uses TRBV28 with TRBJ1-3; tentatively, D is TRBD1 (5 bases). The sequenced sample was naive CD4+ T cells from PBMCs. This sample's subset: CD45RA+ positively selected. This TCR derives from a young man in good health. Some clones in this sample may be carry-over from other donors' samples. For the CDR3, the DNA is TGTGCCAGCAGTTTAGATTTGGGACTGAGCTCTGGAAACACCATATATTTT. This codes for CASSLDLGLSSGNTIYF.